Sequencing of this T cell receptor beta chain was carried out in a study of siplizumab effects on memory and regulatory T cells. Study-level results: Naive T cells were seen as more diverse than memory cells and as major alloresponse contributors.

Sequencing used immunoSEQ multiplex PCR; TCRdb keeps in-frame clones, though not all of them. The repertoire holds 100,000 to 120,000 clones, with roughly 91% as singletons. The CDR3 contains 15 residues. Unmatched junction bases numbered 4, after V lost 4 bases and J lost 2 bases. Germline V lookup: CDR1 MRHNA, CDR2 SNTAGT. Comments on this clone: Its cognate antigen is unknown.

The genes are TRBV6-4 and TRBJ1-3; 8 nucleotides align to TRBD1. The sequence came from a human donor in good health. The material sequenced was CD4+ T cells sorted from blood. CDR3 bases: TGTGCCAGCAGTGGAGACAGGGGAACTGGAAACACCATATATTTT. This encodes CASSGDRGTGNTIYF.